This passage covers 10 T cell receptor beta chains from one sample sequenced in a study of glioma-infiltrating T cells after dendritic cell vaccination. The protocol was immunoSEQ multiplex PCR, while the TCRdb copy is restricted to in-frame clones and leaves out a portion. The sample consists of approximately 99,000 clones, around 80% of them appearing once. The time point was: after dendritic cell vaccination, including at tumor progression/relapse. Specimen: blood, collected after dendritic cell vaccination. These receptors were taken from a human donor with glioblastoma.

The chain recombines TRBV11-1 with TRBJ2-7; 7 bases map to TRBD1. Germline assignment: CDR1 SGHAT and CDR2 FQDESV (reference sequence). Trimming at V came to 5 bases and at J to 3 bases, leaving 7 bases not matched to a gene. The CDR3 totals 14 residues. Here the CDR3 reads CASSPRDRNYEQYF. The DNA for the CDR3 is TGTGCCAGCAGCCCCAGGGACAGAAACTACGAGCAGTACTTC. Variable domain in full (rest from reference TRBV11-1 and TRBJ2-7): EAEVAQSPRYKITEKSQAVAFWCDPISGHATLYWYRQILGQGPELLVQFQDESVVDDSQLPKDRFSAERLKGVDSTLKIQPAELGDSAMYLCASSPRDRNYEQYFGPGTRLTVT.

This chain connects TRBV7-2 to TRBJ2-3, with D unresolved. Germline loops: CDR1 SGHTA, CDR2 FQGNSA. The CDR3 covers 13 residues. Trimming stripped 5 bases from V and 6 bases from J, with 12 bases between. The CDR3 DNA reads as TGTGCCAGCAGCGGCCGTTCTCGCGATACGCAGTATTTT. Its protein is CASSGRSRDTQYF.

The CDR3 sequence is CASSSFTGGTDTQYF. CDR3 coding DNA: TGCGCCAGCAGCTCGTTTACAGGGGGAACAGATACGCAGTATTTT. V usage is TRBV5-1 and J usage is TRBJ2-3, with 8 bases lining up with TRBD1. V lost 3 bases to trimming and J lost 3 bases; unmatched junction nucleotides: 6. Germline loops: CDR1 SGHRS, CDR2 YFSETQ. There are 15 residues in the CDR3.

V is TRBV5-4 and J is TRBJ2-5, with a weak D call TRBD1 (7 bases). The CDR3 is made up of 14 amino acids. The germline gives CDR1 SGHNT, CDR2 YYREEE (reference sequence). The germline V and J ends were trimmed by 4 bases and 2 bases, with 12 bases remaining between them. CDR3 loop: CASSVRGVQETQYF. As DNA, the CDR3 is TGTGCCAGCAGCGTCAGGGGGGTTCAAGAGACCCAGTACTTC.

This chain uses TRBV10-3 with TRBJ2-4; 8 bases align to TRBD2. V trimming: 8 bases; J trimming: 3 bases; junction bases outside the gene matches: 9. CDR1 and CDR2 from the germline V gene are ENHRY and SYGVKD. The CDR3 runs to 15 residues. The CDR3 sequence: CAIGSGAGGKNIQYF. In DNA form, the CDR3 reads TGTGCCATCGGGTCTGGGGCGGGAGGCAAAAACATTCAGTACTTC.

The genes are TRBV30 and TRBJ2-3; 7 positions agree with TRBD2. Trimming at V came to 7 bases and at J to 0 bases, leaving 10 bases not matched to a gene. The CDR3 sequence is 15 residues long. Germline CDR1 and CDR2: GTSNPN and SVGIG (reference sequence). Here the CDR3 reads CALTLAEMSTDTQYF. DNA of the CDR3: TGTGCCTTGACCCTAGCGGAAATGAGCACAGATACGCAGTATTTT.

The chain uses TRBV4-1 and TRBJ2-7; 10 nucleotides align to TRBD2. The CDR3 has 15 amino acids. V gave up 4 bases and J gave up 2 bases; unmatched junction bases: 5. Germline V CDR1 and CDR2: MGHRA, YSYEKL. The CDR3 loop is CASSPGLAEPYEQYF. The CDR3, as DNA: TGCGCCAGCAGCCCCGGACTAGCGGAACCCTACGAGCAGTACTTC.

The CDR3 spells CSAATGWFGNEQFF. Written as DNA, the CDR3 is TGCAGCGCCGCGACAGGGTGGTTTGGCAATGAGCAGTTCTTC. This rearrangement joins TRBV29-1 to TRBJ2-1; 7 nucleotides agree with TRBD1. The CDR3 is made up of 14 amino acids. Germline V gene lookup returns CDR1 SQVTM and CDR2 ANQGSEA. Losses at the gene ends were 7 bases for V and 6 bases for J; bases not matched to a gene: 12.

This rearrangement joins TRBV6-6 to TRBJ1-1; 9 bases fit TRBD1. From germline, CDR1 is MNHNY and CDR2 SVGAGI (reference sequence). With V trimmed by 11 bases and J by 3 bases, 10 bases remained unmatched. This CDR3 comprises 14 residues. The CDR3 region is CAASLGTGYTEAFF. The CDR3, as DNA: TGTGCCGCATCCTTGGGGACAGGGTACACTGAAGCTTTCTTT.

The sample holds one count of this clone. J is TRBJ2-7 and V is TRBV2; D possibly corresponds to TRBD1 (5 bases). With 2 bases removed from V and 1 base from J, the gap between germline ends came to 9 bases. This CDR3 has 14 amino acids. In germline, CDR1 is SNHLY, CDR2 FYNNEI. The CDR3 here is CASSENRRSYEQYF. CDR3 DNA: TGTGCCAGCAGTGAAAACAGGAGATCCTACGAGCAGTACTTC.